These 3 T cell receptor beta chains share one sample of origin, sequenced in a study of T cells in Graves' hyperthyroidism and ophthalmopathy. TCR beta CDR3 regions were amplified from RNA transcripts. With the HTBI primer set, the TCR CDR3 went through a first round of RT-PCR. A single record per CDR3 protein comes from TCRdb applying MiXCR to the multiplex PCR reads. The profile shows over 700,000 distinct CDR3 sequences, under 45% of them singletons. Sequences were obtained from blood. The source is a woman aged 40 to 50 with Graves' hyperthyroidism.

About this clonotype: At one boundary the junction diverges from the germline segment, which might be a read error. V usage is TRBV10-3 and J usage is TRBJ2-2; D not certain. CDR1 is ENHRY, CDR2 SYGVKD, per germline. This CDR3 spans 14 amino acids. The CDR3 DNA reads as TGTGCCAGCAGTTACTCTCCCCAATCCGGGGAGCTGTTTTTT. Protein: CASSYSPQSGELFF.

The genes are TRBV19 and TRBJ2-5, with 12 nucleotides matching TRBD2. J lost 5 bases, V lost 10 bases, and 5 bases had no gene match. CDR1 and CDR2 (germline): LNHDA, SQIVND (reference sequence). The CDR3 length is 13 residues. The CDR3 is CATGTSGLETQYF. The CDR3 DNA reads as TGTGCCACCGGGACTAGCGGGTTGGAGACCCAGTACTTC.

The chain employs TRBV20-1 and TRBJ2-7; tentative D call: TRBD1 (6 bases). CDR1 and CDR2 (germline): DFQATT, SNEGSKA (reference sequence). This CDR3 spans 12 amino acids. Trimming removed 4 bases from V and 1 base from J, with 8 bases in between. For the CDR3, the DNA is TGCAGTGCTATAGGACAGTCCTACGAGCAGTACTTC. This translates into CSAIGQSYEQYF.